This T cell receptor beta chain comes out of a study of T cells in narcolepsy. Whole-study results and caveats: Comparing one patient's CSF and blood CD4+ clonotypes highlighted HCRT- and TRIB2-specific autoreactive clonotypes.

This CDR3 is 16 amino acids long. Per germline, CDR1 MNHEY and CDR2 SVGAGI. Trimming took 2 bases from V and 1 from J; bases not matched to a gene: 5. With respect to this clone: Antigen: not known.

The method was immunoSEQ multiplex PCR; TCRdb's version includes in-frame clones alone and lacks a portion of them. The sample yields some 25,000 clones, around 85% seen once. The sample consisted of CD45RA- memory CD4+ T cells from PBMCs. This sequence joins TRBV6-5 and TRBJ1-1, with 9 bases that match TRBD1. This TCR was sampled from a human donor with narcolepsy. The CDR3 DNA follows: TGTGCCAGCAGTTACCTCGGACAGGGGAAGAACACTGAAGCTTTCTTT. Its translation is CASSYLGQGKNTEAFF.